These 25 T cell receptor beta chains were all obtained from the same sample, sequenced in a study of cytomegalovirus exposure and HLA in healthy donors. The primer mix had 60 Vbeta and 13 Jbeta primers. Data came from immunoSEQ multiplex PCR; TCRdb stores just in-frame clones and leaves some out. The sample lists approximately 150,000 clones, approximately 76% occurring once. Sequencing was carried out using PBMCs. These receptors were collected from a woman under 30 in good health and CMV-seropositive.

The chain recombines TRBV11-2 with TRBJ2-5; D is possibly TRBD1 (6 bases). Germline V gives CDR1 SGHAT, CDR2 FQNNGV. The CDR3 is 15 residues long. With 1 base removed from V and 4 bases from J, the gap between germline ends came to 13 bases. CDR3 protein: CASSLARGTGETQYF. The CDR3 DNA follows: TGTGCCAGCAGCTTAGCTAGGGGGACGGGAGAGACCCAGTACTTC.

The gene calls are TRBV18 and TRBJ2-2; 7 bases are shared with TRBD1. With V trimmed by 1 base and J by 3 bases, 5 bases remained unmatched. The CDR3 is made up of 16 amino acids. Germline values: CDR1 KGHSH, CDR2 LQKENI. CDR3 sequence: CASSPRQGPHTGELFF. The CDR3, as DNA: TGTGCCAGCTCACCACGACAGGGCCCCCACACCGGGGAGCTGTTTTTT.

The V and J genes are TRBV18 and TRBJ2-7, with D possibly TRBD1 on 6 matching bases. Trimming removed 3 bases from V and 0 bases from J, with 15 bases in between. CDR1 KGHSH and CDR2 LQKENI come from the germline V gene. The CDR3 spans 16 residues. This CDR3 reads CASSPNRQAGSYEQYF. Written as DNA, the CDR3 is TGTGCCAGCTCACCTAATCGACAGGCTGGCTCCTACGAGCAGTACTTC.

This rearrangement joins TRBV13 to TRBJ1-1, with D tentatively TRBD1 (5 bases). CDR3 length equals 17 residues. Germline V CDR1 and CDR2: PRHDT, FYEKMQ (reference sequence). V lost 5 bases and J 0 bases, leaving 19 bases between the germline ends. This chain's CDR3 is CASSPPHGGGMNTEAFF. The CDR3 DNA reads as TGTGCCAGCAGCCCCCCTCATGGGGGAGGGATGAACACTGAAGCTTTCTTT.

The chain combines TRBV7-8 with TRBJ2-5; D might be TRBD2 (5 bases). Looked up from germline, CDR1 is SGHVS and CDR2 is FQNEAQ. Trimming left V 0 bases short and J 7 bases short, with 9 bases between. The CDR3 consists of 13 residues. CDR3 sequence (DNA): TGTGCCAGCAGCTTAGCTCCTCGGGGGACCCAGTACTTC. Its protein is CASSLAPRGTQYF.

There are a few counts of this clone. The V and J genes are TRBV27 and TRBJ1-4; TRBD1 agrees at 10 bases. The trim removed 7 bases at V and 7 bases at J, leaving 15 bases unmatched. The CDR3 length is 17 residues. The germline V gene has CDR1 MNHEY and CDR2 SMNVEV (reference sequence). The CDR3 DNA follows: TGTGCCAGCAAAGAGCACCACGGGAGGACAGGGGGTGAAAAACTGTTTTTT. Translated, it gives CASKEHHGRTGGEKLFF.

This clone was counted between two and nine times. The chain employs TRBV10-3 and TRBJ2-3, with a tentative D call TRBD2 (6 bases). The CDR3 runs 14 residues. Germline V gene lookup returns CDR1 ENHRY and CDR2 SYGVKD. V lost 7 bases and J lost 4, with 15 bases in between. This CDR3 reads CAITDPGVSDTQYF. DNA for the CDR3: TGTGCCATCACTGACCCGGGGGTTTCAGATACGCAGTATTTT.

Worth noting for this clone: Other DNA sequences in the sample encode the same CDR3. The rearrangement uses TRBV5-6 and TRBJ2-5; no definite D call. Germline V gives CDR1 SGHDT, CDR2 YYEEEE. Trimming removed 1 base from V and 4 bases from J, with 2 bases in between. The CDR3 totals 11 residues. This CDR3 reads CASSLRETQYF. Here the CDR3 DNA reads TGTGCCAGCAGCTTGCGAGAGACCCAGTACTTC.

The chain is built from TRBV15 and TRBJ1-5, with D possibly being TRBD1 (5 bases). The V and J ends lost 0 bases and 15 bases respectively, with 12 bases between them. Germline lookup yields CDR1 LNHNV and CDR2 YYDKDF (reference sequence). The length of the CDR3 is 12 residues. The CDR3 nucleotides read TGTGCCACCAGCAGAGATTGGGGCAGGAGGCATTTT. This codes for CATSRDWGRRHF.

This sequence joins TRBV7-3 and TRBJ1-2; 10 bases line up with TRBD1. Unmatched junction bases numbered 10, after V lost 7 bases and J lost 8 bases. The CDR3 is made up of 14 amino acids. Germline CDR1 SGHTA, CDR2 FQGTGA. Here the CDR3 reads CASNPTGTGEGYTF. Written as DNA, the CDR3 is TGTGCCAGCAACCCAACCGGGACAGGGGAAGGCTACACCTTC.

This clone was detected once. CDR3 protein: CASSSESGFSYEQYF. Written as DNA, the CDR3 is TGTGCCAGCAGCTCTGAAAGCGGGTTCTCCTACGAGCAGTACTTC. This chain joins TRBV11-2 and TRBJ2-7; D might be TRBD2 (6 bases). Germline values: CDR1 SGHAT, CDR2 FQNNGV. Trimming took off 4 bases at V and 0 bases at J, with 13 bases between the two ends. The CDR3 is 15 amino acids.

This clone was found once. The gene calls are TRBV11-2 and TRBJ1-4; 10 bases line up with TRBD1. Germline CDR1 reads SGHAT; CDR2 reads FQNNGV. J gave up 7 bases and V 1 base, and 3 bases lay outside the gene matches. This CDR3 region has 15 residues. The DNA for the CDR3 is TGTGCCAGCAGCTTAGGGGGGACAGGGGCTGAAAAACTGTTTTTT. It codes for CASSLGGTGAEKLFF. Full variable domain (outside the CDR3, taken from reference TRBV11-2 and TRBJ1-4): EAGVAQSPRYKIIEKRQSVAFWCNPISGHATLYWYQQILGQGPKLLIQFQNNGVVDDSQLPKDRFSAERLKGVDSTLKIQPAKLEDSAVYLCASSLGGTGAEKLFFGSGTQLSVL.

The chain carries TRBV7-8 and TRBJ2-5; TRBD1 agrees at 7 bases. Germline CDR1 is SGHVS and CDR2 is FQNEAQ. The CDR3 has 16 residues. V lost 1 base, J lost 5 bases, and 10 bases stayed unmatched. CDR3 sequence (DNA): TGTGCCAGCAGCTTAGTTGGCAGGGGGTCGGGGGAGACCCAGTACTTC. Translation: CASSLVGRGSGETQYF. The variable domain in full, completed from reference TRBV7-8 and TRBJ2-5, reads GAGVSQSPRYKVAKRGQDVALRCDPISGHVSLFWYQQALGQGPEFLTYFQNEAQLDKSGLPSDRFFAERPEGSVSTLKIQRTQQEDSAVYLCASSLVGRGSGETQYFGPGTRLLVL.

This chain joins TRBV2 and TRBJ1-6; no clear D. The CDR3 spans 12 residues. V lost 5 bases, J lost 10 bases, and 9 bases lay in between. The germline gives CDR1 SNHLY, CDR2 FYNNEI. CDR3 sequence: CASSLGPSPLHF. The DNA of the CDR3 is TGTGCCAGCAGTTTGGGCCCCTCACCCCTCCACTTT.

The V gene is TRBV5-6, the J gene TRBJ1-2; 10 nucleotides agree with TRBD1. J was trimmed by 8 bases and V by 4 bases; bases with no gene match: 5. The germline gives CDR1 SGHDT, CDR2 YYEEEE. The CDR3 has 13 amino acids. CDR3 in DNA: TGTGCCAGCAGCCCATGGACAGGGGGAGGCTACACCTTC. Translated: CASSPWTGGGYTF.

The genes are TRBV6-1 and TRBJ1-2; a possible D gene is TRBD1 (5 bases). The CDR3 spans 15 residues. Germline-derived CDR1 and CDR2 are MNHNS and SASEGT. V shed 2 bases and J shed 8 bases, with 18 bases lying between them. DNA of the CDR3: TGTGCCAGCAGTGAAATCGGGGGGACGGGGCTAGGCTACACCTTC. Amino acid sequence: CASSEIGGTGLGYTF.

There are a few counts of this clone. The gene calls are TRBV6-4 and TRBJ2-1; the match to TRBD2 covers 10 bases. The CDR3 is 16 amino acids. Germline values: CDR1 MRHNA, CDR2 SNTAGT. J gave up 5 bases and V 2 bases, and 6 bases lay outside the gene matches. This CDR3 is CASSDQASGGNNEQFF. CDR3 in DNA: TGTGCCAGCAGTGACCAGGCTAGCGGGGGAAACAATGAGCAGTTCTTC.

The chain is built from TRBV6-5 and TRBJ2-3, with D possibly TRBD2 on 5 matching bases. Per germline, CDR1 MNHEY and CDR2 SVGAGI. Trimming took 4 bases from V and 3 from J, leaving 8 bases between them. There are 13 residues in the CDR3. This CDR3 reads CASSSRGTDTQYF. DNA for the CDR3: TGTGCCAGCAGTTCGCGAGGGACAGATACGCAGTATTTT.

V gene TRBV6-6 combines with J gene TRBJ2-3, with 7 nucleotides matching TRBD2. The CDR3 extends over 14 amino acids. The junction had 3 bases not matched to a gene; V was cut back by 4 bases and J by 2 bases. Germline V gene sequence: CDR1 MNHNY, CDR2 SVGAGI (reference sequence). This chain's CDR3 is CASSSGGYTDTQYF. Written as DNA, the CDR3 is TGTGCCAGCAGTTCCGGGGGGTACACAGATACGCAGTATTTT.

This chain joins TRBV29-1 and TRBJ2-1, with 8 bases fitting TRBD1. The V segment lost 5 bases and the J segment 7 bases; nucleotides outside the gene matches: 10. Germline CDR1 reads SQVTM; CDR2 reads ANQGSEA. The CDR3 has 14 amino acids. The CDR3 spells CSVLGQGGINEQFF. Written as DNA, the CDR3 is TGCAGCGTTTTAGGACAGGGCGGGATTAATGAGCAGTTCTTC.

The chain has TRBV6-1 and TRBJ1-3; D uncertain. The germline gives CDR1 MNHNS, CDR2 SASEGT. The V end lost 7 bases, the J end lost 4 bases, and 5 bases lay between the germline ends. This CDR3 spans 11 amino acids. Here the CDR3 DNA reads TGTGCCAGCATGGGCGGAAACACCATATATTTT. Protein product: CASMGGNTIYF.

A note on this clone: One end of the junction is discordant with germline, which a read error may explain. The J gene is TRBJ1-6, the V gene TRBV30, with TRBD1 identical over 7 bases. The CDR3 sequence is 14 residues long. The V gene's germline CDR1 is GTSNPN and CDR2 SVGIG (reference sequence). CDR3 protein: CAWGVGTANSPLHF. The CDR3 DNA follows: TGTGCCTGGGGTGTAGGGACAGCCAATTCACCCCTCCACTTT.

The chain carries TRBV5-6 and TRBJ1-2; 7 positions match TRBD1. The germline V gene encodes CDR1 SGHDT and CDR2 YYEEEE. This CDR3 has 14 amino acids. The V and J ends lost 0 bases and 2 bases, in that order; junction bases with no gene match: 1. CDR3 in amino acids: CASSLGDRNYGYTF. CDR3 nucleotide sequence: TGTGCCAGCAGCTTGGGGGACAGAAACTATGGCTACACCTTC. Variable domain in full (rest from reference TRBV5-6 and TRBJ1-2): DAGVTQSPTHLIKTRGQQVTLRCSPKSGHDTVSWYQQALGQGPQFIFQYYEEEERQRGNFPDRFSGHQFPNYSSELNVNALLLGDSALYLCASSLGDRNYGYTFGSGTRLTVV.

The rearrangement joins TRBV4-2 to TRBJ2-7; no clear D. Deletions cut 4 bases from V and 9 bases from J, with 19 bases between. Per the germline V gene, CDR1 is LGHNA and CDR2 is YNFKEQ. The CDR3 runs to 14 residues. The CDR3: CASSPVLNLSGQYF. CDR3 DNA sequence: TGTGCCAGCAGCCCGGTATTAAACCTTTCGGGGCAGTACTTC.

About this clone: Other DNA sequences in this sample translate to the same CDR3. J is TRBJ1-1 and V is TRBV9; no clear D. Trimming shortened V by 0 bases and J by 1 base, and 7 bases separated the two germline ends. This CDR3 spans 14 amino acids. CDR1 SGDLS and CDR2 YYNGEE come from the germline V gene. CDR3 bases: TGTGCCAGCAGCGTAGTCTCAGGGAACACTGAAGCTTTCTTT. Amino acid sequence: CASSVVSGNTEAFF.